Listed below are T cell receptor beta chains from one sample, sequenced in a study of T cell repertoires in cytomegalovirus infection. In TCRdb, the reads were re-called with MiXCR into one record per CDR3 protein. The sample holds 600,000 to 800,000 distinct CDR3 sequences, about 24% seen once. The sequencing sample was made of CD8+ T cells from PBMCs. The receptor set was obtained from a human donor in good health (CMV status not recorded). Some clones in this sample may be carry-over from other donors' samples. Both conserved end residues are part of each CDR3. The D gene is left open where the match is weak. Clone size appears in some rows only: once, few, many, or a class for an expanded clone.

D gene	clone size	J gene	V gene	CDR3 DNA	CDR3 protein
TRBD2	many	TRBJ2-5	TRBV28	TGTGCCAGCAACGAAAGGGAAGGACTAGCGGGGGGATTTCAAGAGACCCAGTACTTC	CASNEREGLAGGFQETQYF
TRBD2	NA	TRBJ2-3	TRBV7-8	TGTGCCAGCAGCTTGGGGGGGTTTGACACCCGGGGCACAGATACGCAGTATTTT	CASSLGGFDTRGTDTQYF
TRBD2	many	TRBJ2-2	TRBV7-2	TGTGCCAGCAGCTTAAGTGGACTAGCGGCGAACACCGGGGAGCTGTTTTTT	CASSLSGLAANTGELFF
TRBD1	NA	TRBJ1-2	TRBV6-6	TGTGCCAGCAGTATATCCGGGACAGCCATAGAGAGCGGCTACACCTTC	CASSISGTAIESGYTF
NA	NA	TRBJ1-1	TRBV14	TGTGCCAGCAGCCAAGTGCAAAGTCCTAGGCCTCGCGATGAAGCTTTCTTT	CASSQVQSPRPRDEAFF
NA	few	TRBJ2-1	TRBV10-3	TGTGCCATCAGTGTAGGCAATGAGCAGTTCTTC	CAISVGNEQFF
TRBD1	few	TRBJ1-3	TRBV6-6	TGTGCCAGCAGTACCCGGACAGGGCTAAGCTCTGGAAACACCATATATTTT	CASSTRTGLSSGNTIYF
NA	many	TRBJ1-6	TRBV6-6	TGTGCCAGCAGTTACTCTGAGGGCCTCCACTTT	CASSYSEGLHF
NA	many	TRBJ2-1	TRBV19	TGTGCCAGTAGTCCGGACAGAAGCTCCTACAATGAGCAGTTCTTC	CASSPDRSSYNEQFF
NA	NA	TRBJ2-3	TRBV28	TGTGCCAGCTGCCGTCAGAGCACAGATACGCAGTATTTT	CASCRQSTDTQYF
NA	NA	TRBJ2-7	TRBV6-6	TGTGCCAGCAGTTCTATTTCAGGGACCTACGAGCAGTACTTC	CASSSISGTYEQYF
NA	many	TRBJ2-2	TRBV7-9	TGTGCCAGCAGCTTAGCATTGGTTCGGGACTTCTTGAACACCGGGGAGCTGTTTTTT	CASSLALVRDFLNTGELFF
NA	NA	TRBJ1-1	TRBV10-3	TGTGCCATCAGCGATGCACAGGGAGGGACGACTGAAGCTTTCTTT	CAISDAQGGTTEAFF
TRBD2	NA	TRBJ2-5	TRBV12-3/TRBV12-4	TGTGCCAGCAGTTATGGACTAGCCGAGTACCAAGAGACCCAGTACTTC	CASSYGLAEYQETQYF
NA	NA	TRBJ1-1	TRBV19	TGTGCCAGTAGTTGGGGGGCCGAGGCGGTGTGGACTGAAGCTTTCTTT	CASSWGAEAVWTEAFF
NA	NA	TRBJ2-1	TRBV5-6	TGTGCCAGCAGCCCGGGCCTCGGAGGATGGGATGGGCAGTTCTTC	CASSPGLGGWDGQFF
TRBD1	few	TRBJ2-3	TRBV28	TGTGCCAGCAGTTTCCGGGACAGACTCACAGATACGCAGTATTTT	CASSFRDRLTDTQYF
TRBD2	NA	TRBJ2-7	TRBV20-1	TGCAGTGCTACGCCTTATGTTGCGGGAGTCTACGAGCAGTACTTC	CSATPYVAGVYEQYF
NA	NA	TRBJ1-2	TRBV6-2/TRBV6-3	TGTGCCAGCAGTTATGGACAGAAAAACTATGGCTACACCTTC	CASSYGQKNYGYTF
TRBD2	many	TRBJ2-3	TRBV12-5	TGTGCTAGTGGTTTCACAATAGCGGGGGGCCGGGCAGATACGCAGTATTTT	CASGFTIAGGRADTQYF
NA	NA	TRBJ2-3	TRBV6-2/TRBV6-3	TGTGCCAGCAGTTACGTATTGTCGGCCAGCACAGATACGCAGTATTTT	CASSYVLSASTDTQYF
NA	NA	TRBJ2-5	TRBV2	TGTGCCAGCACAGACCAGGGGAGCGGGACCCAGTACTTC	CASTDQGSGTQYF
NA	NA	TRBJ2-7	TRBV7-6	TGTGCCAGCAGCTCCGGGACTTTAAGGGCCTACGAGCAGTACTTC	CASSSGTLRAYEQYF
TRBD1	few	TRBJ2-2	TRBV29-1	TGCAGCGTTGGGCTGACAGGGGGGTCCGGGGAGCTGTTTTTT	CSVGLTGGSGELFF
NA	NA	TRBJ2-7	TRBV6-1	TGTGCCAGCAGCCGTCGACCACCCCTCGAGATTAGCCGCTACGAGCAGTACTTC	CASSRRPPLEISRYEQYF
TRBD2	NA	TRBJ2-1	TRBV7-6	TGTGCCAGCAGTGGACTAGCGGGGGTCTTCCGTCCACACAATGAGCAGTTCTTC	CASSGLAGVFRPHNEQFF
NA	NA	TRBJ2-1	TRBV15	TGTGCCACCAGCCAAAACAATGAGCAGTTCTTC	CATSQNNEQFF
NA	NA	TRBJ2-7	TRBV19	TGTGCCAGTAGTTCTCTAGATCGACCTTCCTACGAGCAGTACTTC	CASSSLDRPSYEQYF
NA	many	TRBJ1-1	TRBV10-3	TGTGCCATCAGTGAGAAGGGCGGGAACACTGAAGCTTTCTTT	CAISEKGGNTEAFF
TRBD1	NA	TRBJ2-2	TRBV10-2	TGCGCCACCACTGGGACAGCTAACACCGGGGAGCTGTTTTTT	CATTGTANTGELFF
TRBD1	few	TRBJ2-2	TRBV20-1	TGCAGTGCGGGGGACAGAGCTGCAGACACCGGGGAGCTGTTTTTT	CSAGDRAADTGELFF
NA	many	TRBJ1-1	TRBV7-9	TGTGCCAGCCTGCGGGGGGGGCAGTCGGAGATTTTGAACACTGAAGCTTTCTTT	CASLRGGQSEILNTEAFF
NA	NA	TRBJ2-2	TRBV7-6	TGTGCCAGCAGCTTTAAGAACCGGGACACACACACCGGGGAGCTGTTTTTT	CASSFKNRDTHTGELFF
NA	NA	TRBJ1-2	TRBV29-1	TGCAGCGTTACCGGGTCCAGGTATGGCTACACCTTC	CSVTGSRYGYTF
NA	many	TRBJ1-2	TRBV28	TGTGCCAGCAGTTTATTGGCTAGGGGCTACACCTTC	CASSLLARGYTF
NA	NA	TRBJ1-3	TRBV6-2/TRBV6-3	TGTGCCAGCAGTTACCCGCCAGGGGTGTCTGGAGACACCATATATTTT	CASSYPPGVSGDTIYF
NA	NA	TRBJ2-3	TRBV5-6	TGTGCCAGCAGCTTGAGCAGCAGCCTTAGCACAGATACGCAGTATTTT	CASSLSSSLSTDTQYF
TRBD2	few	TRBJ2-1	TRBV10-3	TGTGCCATCAGTGAAGGGACTAGCGGGACCCTCTGGGAGGAGCAGTTCTTC	CAISEGTSGTLWEEQFF
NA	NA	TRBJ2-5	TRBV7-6	TGTGCCAGCAGCCCGATAGACGCCGCTCAGACCCAGTACTTC	CASSPIDAAQTQYF
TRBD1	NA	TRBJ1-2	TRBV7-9	TGTGCCAGCAGCTTAGGCCCCTCAGGGGGCAAGCATGGCTACACCTTC	CASSLGPSGGKHGYTF
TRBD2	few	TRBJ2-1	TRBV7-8	TGTGCCAGCAAGAGCGGGGGACCTAATGAGCAGTTCTTC	CASKSGGPNEQFF
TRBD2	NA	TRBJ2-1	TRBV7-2	TGTGCCAGCAGCCGGACTAGCGCGGATGAGCAGTTCTTC	CASSRTSADEQFF
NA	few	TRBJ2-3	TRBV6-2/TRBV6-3	TGTGCCAGCAGTTATTCCGGATCGGAGAGCCCAGATACGCAGTATTTT	CASSYSGSESPDTQYF
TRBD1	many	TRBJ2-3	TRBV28	TGTGCCAGCAGTTCGGAACAGGGGGGAGATACGCAGTATTTT	CASSSEQGGDTQYF
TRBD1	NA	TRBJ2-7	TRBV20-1	TGCAGTGCTAGATCCCGGGACAGATACGAGCAGTACTTC	CSARSRDRYEQYF
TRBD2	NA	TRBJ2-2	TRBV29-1	TGCAGCGTGTCTGGACTAGCGGGGGGGCATGGCACCGGGGAGCTGTTTTTT	CSVSGLAGGHGTGELFF
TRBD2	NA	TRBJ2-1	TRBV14	TGTGCCAGCAGCCCCGGGCGGGGGGGTTACAATGAGCAGTTCTTC	CASSPGRGGYNEQFF
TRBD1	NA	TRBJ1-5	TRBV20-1	TGCAGTGCCTGGGACAGGGGTGGAAGGAGCAATCAGCCCCAGCATTTT	CSAWDRGGRSNQPQHF
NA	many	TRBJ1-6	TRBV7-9	TGTGCCAGCCAGGAGGCAAAGGACCTCCACTTT	CASQEAKDLHF
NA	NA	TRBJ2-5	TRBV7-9	TGTGCCAGCAGCTTAGCAGGACACCGAGAGACCCAGTACTTC	CASSLAGHRETQYF
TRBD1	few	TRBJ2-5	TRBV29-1	TGCAGCGTCGCAGGGGGCGAACAAGAGACCCAGTACTTC	CSVAGGEQETQYF
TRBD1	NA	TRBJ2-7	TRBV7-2	TGTGCCAGCAGCCCAGTATGGGACAGGTCCTACGAGCAGTACTTC	CASSPVWDRSYEQYF
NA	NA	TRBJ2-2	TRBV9	TGTGCCAGCAGCGCGCAGGGGCTCTCGGGAACCGGGGAGCTGTTTTTT	CASSAQGLSGTGELFF
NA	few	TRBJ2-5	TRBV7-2	TGTGCCAGCAGCTTAAGTGCGGGCGTACAAGAGACCCAGTACTTC	CASSLSAGVQETQYF